The present TCR beta chain was sequenced within a study of T cell changes during pregnancy in multiple sclerosis. Profiled with immunoSEQ multiplex PCR; TCRdb holds only in-frame clones, not every one. In the table there are approximately 100,000 clones, about 91% of which are singletons. The CDR3 is made up of 15 amino acids. CDR1 and CDR2 from the germline V gene are SGHTA and FQGNSA. V lost 1 base, J lost 3 bases, and 13 bases lay in between. This chain links TRBV7-2 with TRBJ2-7; perhaps TRBD1 as D (5 bases). The clonotype originates from a female donor with multiple sclerosis, enrolled in a pregnancy study. Sequenced material: peripheral blood, taken in the second trimester of pregnancy. The CDR3 bases are TGTGCCAGCAGCTTAGACACAGTGACAGACTACGAGCAGTACTTC. Amino acid sequence: CASSLDTVTDYEQYF.